The rows below give T cell receptor beta chains drawn from one sample of a study of beta chain features in type 1 diabetes. The data were produced by immunoSEQ multiplex PCR, yet TCRdb's version contains in-frame clones alone and is incomplete. The data hold about 340,000 clones, with approximately 9.7% observed a single time. Sequencing was performed on central memory CD4+ T cells from blood. These receptors all stem from a man aged 25-45 years with type 1 diabetes. Both conserved end residues are part of each CDR3. The D gene is left open where the match is weak. Clone size, where shown, is once, few, many, or a class for clones that have expanded.

V gene	clone size	J gene	D gene	CDR3 DNA	CDR3 protein
TRBV5-4	many	TRBJ2-5	TRBD1	TGTGCCAGCAGCGCAGGACAGGGGGCGCGGGAGACCCAGTACTTC	CASSAGQGARETQYF
TRBV10-1	NA	TRBJ1-4	NA	TGCGCCAGCGGCGGTGGGGGTGAAAAACTGTTTTTT	CASGGGGEKLFF
TRBV7-2	few	TRBJ1-1	NA	TGTGCCAGCAGCTTAGCGGGCCAGGTAACTGAAGCTTTCTTT	CASSLAGQVTEAFF
TRBV19	NA	TRBJ1-1	NA	TGTGCCAGTAGTAAACAGGTTGAGCCTGAAGCTTTCTTT	CASSKQVEPEAFF
TRBV30	few	TRBJ1-5	NA	TGTGCCTGGAGCGCGGATAGCAATCAGCCCCAGCATTTT	CAWSADSNQPQHF
TRBV9	NA	TRBJ2-7	TRBD1	TGTGCCAGCAGCCCCCAGACAGGGAGCGACGAGCAGTACTTC	CASSPQTGSDEQYF
TRBV7-2	few	TRBJ2-5	NA	TGTGCCAGCAGCTTAGAGGGGGTTGTCCGAGAGACCCAGTACTTC	CASSLEGVVRETQYF
TRBV18	many	TRBJ1-4	NA	TGTGCCAGCTCACTATCGGGACAAACACACGCAACTAATGAAAAACTGTTTTTT	CASSLSGQTHATNEKLFF
TRBV29-1	NA	TRBJ2-7	NA	TGCAGCGTTGTTTTGGACTACGAGCAGTACTTC	CSVVLDYEQYF
TRBV9	NA	TRBJ2-3	NA	TGTGCCAGCAGCGTAAGACAGACCCACACAGATACGCAGTATTTT	CASSVRQTHTDTQYF
TRBV5-1	few	TRBJ1-2	TRBD1	TGCGCCAGCAGCTTCGGGACAGGGAGTGTCGGCTACACCTTC	CASSFGTGSVGYTF
TRBV7-9	NA	TRBJ2-2	NA	TGTGCCAGCAGCCCCCTTGGGCTCCGGAACACCGGGGAGCTGTTTTTT	CASSPLGLRNTGELFF
TRBV7-2	few	TRBJ2-7	NA	TGTGCCAGCAGCTTAGTTCTTTCGGTCCCCTACGAGCAGTACTTC	CASSLVLSVPYEQYF
TRBV5-6	NA	TRBJ2-2	NA	TGTGCCAGCAGCTTGGGTCTCACCGGGGAGCTGTTTTTT	CASSLGLTGELFF
TRBV10-3	few	TRBJ2-3	TRBD2	TGTGCCTCCCAGCGGGGGGAAACAGATACGCAGTATTTT	CASQRGETDTQYF
TRBV2	few	TRBJ2-4	NA	TGTGCCAGCAGTGAAGCAGATGTAGCCAAAAACATTCAGTACTTC	CASSEADVAKNIQYF
TRBV27	NA	TRBJ2-1	NA	TGTGCCACCCAACCGGGGGAATACAATGAGCAGTTCTTC	CATQPGEYNEQFF
TRBV29-1	few	TRBJ1-1	TRBD1	TGCAGCGTTGAAGTGTCAGGGGGAAGCACTGAAGCTTTCTTT	CSVEVSGGSTEAFF